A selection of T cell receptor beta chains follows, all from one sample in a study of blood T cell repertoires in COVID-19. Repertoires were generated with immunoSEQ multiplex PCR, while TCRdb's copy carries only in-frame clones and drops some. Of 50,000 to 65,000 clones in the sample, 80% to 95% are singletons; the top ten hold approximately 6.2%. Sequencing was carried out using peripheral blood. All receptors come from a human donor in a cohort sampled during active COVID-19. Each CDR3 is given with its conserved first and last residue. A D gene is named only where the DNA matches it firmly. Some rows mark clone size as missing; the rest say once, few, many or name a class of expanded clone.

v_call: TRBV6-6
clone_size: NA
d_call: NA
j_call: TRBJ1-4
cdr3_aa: CASAGRTNEKLFF
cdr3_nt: TGTGCCAGCGCAGGCCGGACTAATGAAAAACTGTTTTTT

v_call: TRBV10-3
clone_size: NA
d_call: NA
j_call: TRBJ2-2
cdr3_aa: CAIRSTENTGELFF
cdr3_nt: TGTGCCATCAGATCAACTGAAAACACCGGGGAGCTGTTTTTT

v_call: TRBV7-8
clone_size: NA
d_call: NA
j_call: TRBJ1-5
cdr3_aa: CASTTISPGVNQPQHF
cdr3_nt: TGTGCCAGCACAACGATATCCCCAGGGGTCAATCAGCCCCAGCATTTT

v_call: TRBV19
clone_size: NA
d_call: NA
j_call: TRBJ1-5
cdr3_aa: CASSILAGVSNQPQHF
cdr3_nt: TGTGCCAGTAGTATCCTCGCAGGGGTTAGCAATCAGCCCCAGCATTTT

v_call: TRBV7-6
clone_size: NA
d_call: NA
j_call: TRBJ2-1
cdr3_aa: CASSLDSTGTFSLVPYNEQFF
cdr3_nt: TGTGCCAGCAGCTTAGATTCAACCGGGACTTTTTCCCTGGTTCCCTACAATGAGCAGTTCTTC

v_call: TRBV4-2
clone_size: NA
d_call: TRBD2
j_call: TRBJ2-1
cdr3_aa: CASSPGAGGPGNEQFF
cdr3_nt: TGTGCCAGCAGCCCAGGGGCGGGAGGGCCGGGTAATGAGCAGTTCTTC

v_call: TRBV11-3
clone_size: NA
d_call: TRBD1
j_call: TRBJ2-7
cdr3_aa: CASSLGTGSSYEQYF
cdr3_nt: TGTGCCAGCAGCTTAGGGACAGGGAGCTCCTACGAGCAGTACTTC

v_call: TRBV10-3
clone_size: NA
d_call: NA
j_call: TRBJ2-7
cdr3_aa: CAIKELYSYEQYF
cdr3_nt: TGTGCCATCAAAGAGCTATACTCCTACGAGCAGTACTTC

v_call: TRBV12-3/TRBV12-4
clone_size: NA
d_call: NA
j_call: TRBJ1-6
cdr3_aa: CASSSRGVRPLHF
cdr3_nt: TGTGCCAGCAGTTCCAGGGGAGTGCGACCCCTCCACTTT

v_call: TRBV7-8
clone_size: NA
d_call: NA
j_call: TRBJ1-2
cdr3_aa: CASSLDGRANYGYTF
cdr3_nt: TGTGCCAGCAGCTTAGATGGTCGGGCTAACTATGGCTACACCTTC

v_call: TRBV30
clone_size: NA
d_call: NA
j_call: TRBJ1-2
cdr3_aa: CAWTPGESYGYTF
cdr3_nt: TGTGCCTGGACCCCCGGGGAATCCTATGGCTACACCTTC

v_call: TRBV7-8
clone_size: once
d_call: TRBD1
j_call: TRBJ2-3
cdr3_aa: CASSFRDSGKDTQYF
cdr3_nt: TGTGCCAGCAGCTTCCGGGACAGTGGAAAAGATACGCAGTATTTT

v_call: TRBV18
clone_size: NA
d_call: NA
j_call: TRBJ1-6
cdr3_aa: CASSPGAGFGNSPLHF
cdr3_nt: TGTGCCAGCTCACCAGGGGCAGGCTTTGGTAATTCACCCCTCCACTTT

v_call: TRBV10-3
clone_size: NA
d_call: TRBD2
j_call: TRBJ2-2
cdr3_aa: CAISAFLAGGTGELFF
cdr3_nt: TGTGCCATCAGTGCCTTCCTAGCGGGAGGCACTGGGGAGCTGTTTTTT

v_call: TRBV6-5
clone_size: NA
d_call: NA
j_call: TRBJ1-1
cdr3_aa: CASRGGANTEAFF
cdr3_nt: TGTGCCAGCAGGGGCGGGGCTAACACTGAAGCTTTCTTT

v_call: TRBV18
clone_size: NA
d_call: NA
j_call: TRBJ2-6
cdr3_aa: CASSRTFSDSGANVLTF
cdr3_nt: TGTGCCAGCTCACGGACATTTTCAGACTCTGGGGCCAACGTCCTGACTTTC

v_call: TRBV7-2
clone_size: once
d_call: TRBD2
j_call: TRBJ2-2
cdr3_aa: CASRLAGGANTGELFF
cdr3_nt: TGTGCCAGCAGACTAGCGGGAGGGGCGAACACCGGGGAGCTGTTTTTT

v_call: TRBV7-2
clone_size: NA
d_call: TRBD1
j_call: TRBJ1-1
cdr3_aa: CASSLSGTGNTEAFF
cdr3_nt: TGTGCCAGCAGCCTTTCCGGGACAGGGAACACTGAAGCTTTCTTT

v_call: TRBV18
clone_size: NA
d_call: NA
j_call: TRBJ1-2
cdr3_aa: CASSPQGGGILLYGYTF
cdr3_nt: TGTGCCAGCTCACCACAGGGAGGTGGGATTCTACTCTATGGCTACACCTTC

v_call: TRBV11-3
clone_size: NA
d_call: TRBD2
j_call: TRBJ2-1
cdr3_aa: CASSLEGTSGYNEQFF
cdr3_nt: TGTGCCAGCAGCTTAGAGGGGACTAGCGGCTACAATGAGCAGTTCTTC

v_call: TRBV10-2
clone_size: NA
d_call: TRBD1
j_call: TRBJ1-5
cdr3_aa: CASSEGGGQPQHF
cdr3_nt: TGCGCCAGCAGTGAAGGGGGCGGTCAGCCCCAGCATTTT

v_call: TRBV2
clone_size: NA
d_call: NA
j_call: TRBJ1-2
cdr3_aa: CASRHPATTPLPGGYTF
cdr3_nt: TGTGCCAGCAGGCACCCGGCCACCACGCCCCTCCCAGGTGGCTACACCTTC

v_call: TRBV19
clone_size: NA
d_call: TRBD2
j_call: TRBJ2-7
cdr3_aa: CASSKGLGSYEQYF
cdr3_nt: TGTGCCAGTAGTAAAGGACTAGGGTCCTACGAGCAGTACTTC

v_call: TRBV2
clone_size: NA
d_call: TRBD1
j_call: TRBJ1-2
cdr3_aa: CASSQLRDSPFYGYTF
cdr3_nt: TGTGCCAGCAGTCAACTCCGGGACAGTCCCTTCTATGGCTACACCTTC

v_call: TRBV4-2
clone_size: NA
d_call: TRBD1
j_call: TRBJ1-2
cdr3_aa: CASSPGQATNYGYTF
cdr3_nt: TGTGCCAGCAGCCCTGGACAGGCGACTAACTATGGCTACACCTTC

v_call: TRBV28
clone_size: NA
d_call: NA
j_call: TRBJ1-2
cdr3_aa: CASSLGGSGGYTF
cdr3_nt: TGTGCCAGCAGTTTAGGAGGGAGCGGTGGCTACACCTTC

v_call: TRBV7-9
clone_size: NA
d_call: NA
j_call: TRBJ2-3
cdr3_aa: CASSPRDKSTDTQYF
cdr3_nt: TGTGCCAGCAGCCCCCGGGACAAGAGCACAGATACGCAGTATTTT

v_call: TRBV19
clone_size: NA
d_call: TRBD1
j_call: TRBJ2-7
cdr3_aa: CASKPGGMDEQYF
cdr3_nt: TGTGCCAGTAAACCAGGGGGAATGGACGAGCAGTACTTC

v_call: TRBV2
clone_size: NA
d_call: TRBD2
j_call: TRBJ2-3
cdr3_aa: CASILGLAGGPTDTQYF
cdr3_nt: TGTGCCAGCATTCTGGGGCTAGCGGGGGGACCGACAGATACGCAGTATTTT

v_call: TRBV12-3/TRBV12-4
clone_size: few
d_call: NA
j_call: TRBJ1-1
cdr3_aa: CASSLRRQEAFF
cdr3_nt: TGTGCCAGCAGTTTAAGGAGGCAAGAAGCTTTCTTT

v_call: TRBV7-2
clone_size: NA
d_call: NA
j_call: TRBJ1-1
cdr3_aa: CASSLVGGVNTEAFF
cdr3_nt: TGTGCCAGCAGCTTAGTGGGGGGGGTGAACACTGAAGCTTTCTTT

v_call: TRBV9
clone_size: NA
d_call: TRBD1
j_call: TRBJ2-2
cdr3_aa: CASSVGQGWSTGELFF
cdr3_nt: TGTGCCAGCAGCGTCGGACAGGGGTGGAGCACCGGGGAGCTGTTTTTT

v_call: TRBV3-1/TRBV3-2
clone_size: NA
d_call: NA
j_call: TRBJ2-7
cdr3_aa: CASRGIDEQYF
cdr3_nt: TGTGCCAGCCGCGGGATTGACGAGCAGTACTTC

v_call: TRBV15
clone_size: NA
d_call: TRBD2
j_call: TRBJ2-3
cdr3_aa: CATSREGGTDTQYF
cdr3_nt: TGTGCCACCAGCAGAGAGGGAGGGACAGATACGCAGTATTTT

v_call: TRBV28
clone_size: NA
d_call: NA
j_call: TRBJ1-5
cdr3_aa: CASSLLNQPQHF
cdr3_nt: TGTGCCAGCAGTTTACTAAATCAGCCCCAGCATTTT

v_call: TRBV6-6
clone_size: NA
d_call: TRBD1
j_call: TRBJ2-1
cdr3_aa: CASSDRSFVSYNEQFF
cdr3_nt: TGTGCCAGCTCGGACAGGTCTTTCGTGTCCTACAATGAGCAGTTCTTC

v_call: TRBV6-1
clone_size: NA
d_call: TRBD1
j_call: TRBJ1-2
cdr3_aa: CASSEAAGGSGYTF
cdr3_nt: TGTGCCAGCAGTGAAGCCGCAGGGGGCTCTGGCTACACCTTC

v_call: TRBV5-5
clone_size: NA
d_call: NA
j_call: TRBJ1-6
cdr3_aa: CASSLEGKNNSPLHF
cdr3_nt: TGTGCCAGCAGCTTGGAGGGGAAAAATAATTCACCCCTCCACTTT

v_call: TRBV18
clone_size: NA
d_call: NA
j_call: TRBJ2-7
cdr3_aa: CASSPLGGAVYEQYF
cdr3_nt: TGTGCCAGCTCACCCTTGGGGGGAGCAGTGTACGAGCAGTACTTC

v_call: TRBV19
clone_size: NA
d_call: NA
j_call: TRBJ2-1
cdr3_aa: CASSVERDNEQFF
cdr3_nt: TGTGCCAGTAGTGTCGAGCGGGACAATGAGCAGTTCTTC

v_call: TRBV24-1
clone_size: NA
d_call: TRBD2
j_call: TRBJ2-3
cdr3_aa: CATSDSGLAGVSTDTQYF
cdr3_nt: TGTGCCACCAGTGATTCGGGACTAGCGGGAGTTAGCACAGATACGCAGTATTTT

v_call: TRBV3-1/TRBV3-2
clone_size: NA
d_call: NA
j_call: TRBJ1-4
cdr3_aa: CASSQVGRGESNEKLFF
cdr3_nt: TGTGCCAGCAGCCAAGTGGGGAGAGGCGAATCTAATGAAAAACTGTTTTTT

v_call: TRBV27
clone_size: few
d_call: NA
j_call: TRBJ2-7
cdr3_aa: CASSIRAGPPYEQYF
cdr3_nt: TGTGCCAGCTCCATCCGGGCAGGGCCGCCCTACGAGCAGTACTTC

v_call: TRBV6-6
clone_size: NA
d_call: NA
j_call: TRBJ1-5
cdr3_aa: CATGRDTNSNQPQHF
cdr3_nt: TGTGCCACCGGACGGGACACAAATAGCAATCAGCCCCAGCATTTT

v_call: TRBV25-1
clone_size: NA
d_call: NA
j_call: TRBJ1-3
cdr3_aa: CASSVGRRGANTIYF
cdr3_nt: TGTGCCAGCAGTGTCGGCCGTAGGGGTGCAAACACCATATATTTT

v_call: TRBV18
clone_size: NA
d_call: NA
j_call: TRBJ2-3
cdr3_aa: CASSPPVVEGTQYF
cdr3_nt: TGTGCCAGCTCACCACCGGTCGTCGAGGGTACGCAGTATTTT

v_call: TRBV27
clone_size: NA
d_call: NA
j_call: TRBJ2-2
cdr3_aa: CASSTRGTGELFF
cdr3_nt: TGTGCCAGCAGTACAAGGGGCACCGGGGAGCTGTTTTTT

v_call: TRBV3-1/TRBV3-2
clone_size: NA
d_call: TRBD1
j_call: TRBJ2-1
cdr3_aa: CASSQVGTGSYNEQFF
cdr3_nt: TGTGCCAGCAGCCAAGTGGGGACAGGCTCCTACAATGAGCAGTTCTTC

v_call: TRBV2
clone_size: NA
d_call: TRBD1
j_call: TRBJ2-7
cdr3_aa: CASIRDRDYEQYF
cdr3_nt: TGTGCCAGCATCAGAGACAGGGATTACGAGCAGTACTTC

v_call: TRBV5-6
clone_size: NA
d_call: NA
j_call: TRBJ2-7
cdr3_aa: CASSLARRGPSAEQYF
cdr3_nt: TGTGCCAGCAGCTTGGCCAGGCGCGGGCCCAGCGCCGAGCAGTACTTC

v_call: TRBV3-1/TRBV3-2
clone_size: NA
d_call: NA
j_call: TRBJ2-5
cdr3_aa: CASSQRDNQETQYF
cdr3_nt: TGTGCCAGCAGCCAACGGGACAACCAAGAGACCCAGTACTTC

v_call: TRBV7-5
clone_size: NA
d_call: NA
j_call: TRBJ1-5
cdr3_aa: CARSTRTPPCLAQHF
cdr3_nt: TGTGCCAGAAGCACAAGGACTCCCCCATGTTTGGCCCAGCATTTT

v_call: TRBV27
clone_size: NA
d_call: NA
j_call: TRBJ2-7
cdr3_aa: CASSLRTRYEQYF
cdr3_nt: TGTGCCAGCAGTTTAAGGACACGTTACGAGCAGTACTTC

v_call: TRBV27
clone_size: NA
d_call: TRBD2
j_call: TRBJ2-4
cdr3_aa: CASSYGTSGGTNIQYF
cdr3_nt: TGTGCCAGCAGTTATGGGACTAGCGGGGGTACCAACATTCAGTACTTC

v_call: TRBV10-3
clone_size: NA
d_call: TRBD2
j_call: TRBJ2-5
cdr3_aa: CAISERGGGETQYF
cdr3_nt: TGTGCCATCAGTGAGCGGGGCGGGGGGGAGACCCAGTACTTC

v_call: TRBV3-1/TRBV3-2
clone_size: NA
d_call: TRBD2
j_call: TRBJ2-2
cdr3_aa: CASSQIAGGRQGGELFF
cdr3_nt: TGTGCCAGCAGCCAGATAGCGGGGGGGCGTCAAGGCGGGGAGCTGTTTTTT

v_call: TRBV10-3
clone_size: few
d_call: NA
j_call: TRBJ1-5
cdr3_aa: CAISGGSGDQPQHF
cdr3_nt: TGTGCCATCAGTGGGGGGTCAGGGGATCAGCCCCAGCATTTT

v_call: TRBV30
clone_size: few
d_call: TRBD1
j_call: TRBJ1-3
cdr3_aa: CAWAFGQGGRNTIYF
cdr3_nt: TGTGCCTGGGCCTTCGGACAGGGAGGAAGAAACACCATATATTTT

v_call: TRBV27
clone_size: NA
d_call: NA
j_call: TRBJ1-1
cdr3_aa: CASSPNPTGNTEAFF
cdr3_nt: TGTGCCAGCAGTCCGAACCCGACAGGGAACACTGAAGCTTTCTTT

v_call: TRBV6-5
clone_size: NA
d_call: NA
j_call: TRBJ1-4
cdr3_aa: CASRTDRVNEKLFF
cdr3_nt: TGTGCCAGCAGAACGGACAGAGTTAATGAAAAACTGTTTTTT